Each of the 11 T cell receptor beta chains below was sequenced from the same sample in a study of blood T cell repertoires in COVID-19. The assay was immunoSEQ multiplex PCR, and TCRdb's table has in-frame clones only and misses some. The sample records 130,000 or so clones, roughly four fifths being singletons. The source material was PBMCs or T cells enriched from blood (not recorded which). The receptors originated from a man aged 35-49 years with acute COVID-19.

V and J are TRBV6-5 and TRBJ1-2; D remains unclear. The V and J ends lost 3 bases and 0 bases respectively, with 8 bases between them. This CDR3 has 14 residues. Germline values: CDR1 MNHEY, CDR2 SVGAGI. The CDR3 coding sequence is TGTGCCAGCAGTTATGGGCAAGCTAACTATGGCTACACCTTC. Translated: CASSYGQANYGYTF.

This CDR3 reads CATSDSGTSGKTQYF. CDR3 bases: TGTGCCACCAGTGATTCCGGGACTAGCGGGAAGACGCAGTATTTT. The chain couples TRBV24-1 to TRBJ2-3, with 13 bases identical to TRBD2. V was pared by 2 bases and J by 9 bases, with 4 bases of the junction left unmatched. Germline loops: CDR1 KGHDR, CDR2 SFDVKD. This CDR3 has 15 residues.

V and J are TRBV5-1 and TRBJ1-2, with 8 bases matching TRBD1. CDR1 and CDR2 (germline): SGHRS, YFSETQ. The V segment lost 2 bases and the J segment 12 bases; nucleotides outside the gene matches: 9. CDR3 size: 13 residues. The CDR3 coding sequence is TGCGCCAGCAGCTTTTCCGGGACAGGTACTGACACCTTC. This codes for CASSFSGTGTDTF.

The chain combines TRBV19 with TRBJ1-6, with 8 bases that match TRBD1. Germline values: CDR1 LNHDA, CDR2 SQIVND (reference sequence). The CDR3 is 15 residues long. With V trimmed by 8 bases and J by 7 bases, 10 bases remained unmatched. The CDR3 protein is CASGPGGAGNSPLHF. CDR3 in DNA: TGTGCCAGTGGACCAGGGGGCGCGGGAAATTCACCCCTCCACTTT.

The chain is built from TRBV5-1 and TRBJ1-3, with 9 positions matching TRBD1. The V gene end was trimmed by 4 bases and the J gene end by 4 bases; junction bases not matched to a gene: 6. Looked up from germline, CDR1 is SGHRS and CDR2 is YFSETQ. The CDR3 sequence is 15 residues long. Here the CDR3 DNA reads TGCGCCAGCAGCCCGGACAGGGGAAAAGGAAACACCATATATTTT. This gives the protein CASSPDRGKGNTIYF.

The chain has TRBV2 and TRBJ2-7; D remains ambiguous. The germline V and J ends were trimmed by 4 bases and 5 bases, with 6 bases remaining between them. The germline V gene has CDR1 SNHLY and CDR2 FYNNEI. The CDR3 sequence is 11 residues long. CDR3 residues: CASSGRNEQYF. The CDR3 nucleotides are TGTGCCAGCAGTGGTAGAAACGAGCAGTACTTC.

V and J are TRBV7-3 and TRBJ2-5; 8 bases line up with TRBD1. Trimming removed 5 bases from V and 2 bases from J; junction bases left unmatched: 7. The CDR3 is made up of 15 amino acids. CDR1 is SGHTA and CDR2 is FQGTGA in the germline V gene. The CDR3 DNA reads as TGTGCCAGCAGCCAAGGGACAGGCATTCAAGAGACCCAGTACTTC. It codes for CASSQGTGIQETQYF.

The V call is TRBV18, the J call TRBJ1-2; D is possibly TRBD1 (5 bases). The V end was cut by 6 bases, the J end by 6 bases, with 20 bases between. This CDR3 has 15 amino acids. The V gene's germline CDR1 is KGHSH and CDR2 LQKENI. Written as DNA, the CDR3 is TGTGCCAGCTCGCCGATCACTCAGGGCATGGATGGCTACACCTTC. Translated: CASSPITQGMDGYTF.

This rearrangement joins TRBV19 to TRBJ2-5; 8 bases agree with TRBD1. Trimming took 5 bases from V and 1 from J; bases not matched to a gene: 0. The length of the CDR3 is 13 residues. CDR1 and CDR2 from the germline V gene are LNHDA and SQIVND (reference sequence). The CDR3: CASSGQGQETQYF. The CDR3 nucleotides are TGTGCCAGTAGTGGACAGGGCCAAGAGACCCAGTACTTC.

The rearrangement joins TRBV7-2 to TRBJ2-7; D unclear. The V end lost 5 bases, the J end lost 7 bases, and 12 bases lay between the germline ends. The length of the CDR3 is 12 residues. CDR1 and CDR2 from the germline V gene are SGHTA and FQGNSA. DNA of the CDR3: TGTGCCAGCAGCCCCGAGCGAGTAGAGCAGTACTTC. It specifies CASSPERVEQYF.

The genes are TRBV6-1 and TRBJ1-1; D ambiguous. This CDR3 is built from 14 residues. The germline V gene encodes CDR1 MNHNS and CDR2 SASEGT. Trimming left V 2 bases short and J 1 base short, with 8 bases between. CDR3 protein: CASSENSPNTEAFF. In DNA form, the CDR3 reads TGTGCCAGCAGTGAAAACAGTCCGAACACTGAAGCTTTCTTT.